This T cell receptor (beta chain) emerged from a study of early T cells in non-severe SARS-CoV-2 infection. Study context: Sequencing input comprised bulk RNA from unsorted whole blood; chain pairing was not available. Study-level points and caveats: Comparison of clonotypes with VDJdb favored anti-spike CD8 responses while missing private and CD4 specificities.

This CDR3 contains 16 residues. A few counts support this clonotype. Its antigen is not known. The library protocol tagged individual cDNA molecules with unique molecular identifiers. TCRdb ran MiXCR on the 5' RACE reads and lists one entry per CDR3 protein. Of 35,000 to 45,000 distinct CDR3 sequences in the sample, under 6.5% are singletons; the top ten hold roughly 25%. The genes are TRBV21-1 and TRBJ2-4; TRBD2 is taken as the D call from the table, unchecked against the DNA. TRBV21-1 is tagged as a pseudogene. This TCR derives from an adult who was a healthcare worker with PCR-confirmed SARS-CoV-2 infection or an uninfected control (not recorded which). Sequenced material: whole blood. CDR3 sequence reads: CASSKVEPLGKNIQYF. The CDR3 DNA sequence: TGTGCCAGCAGCAAAGTCGAACCGCTGGGGAAAAACATTCAGTACTTC.